These 8 T cell receptor beta chains came from one sample sequenced in a study of blood T cell repertoires in COVID-19. TCRdb keeps only in-frame clones here, not all; method: immunoSEQ multiplex PCR. The top ten clones hold 12% to 15% of a sample with tens of thousands of clones, approximately 85% of them seen once. The sequencing input was peripheral blood. The origin of the receptors is a human donor in a cohort sampled during active COVID-19.

The V and J genes are TRBV5-6 and TRBJ2-2; 8 bases agree with TRBD2. This CDR3 has 18 amino acids. Germline V lookup: CDR1 SGHDT, CDR2 YYEEEE. Trimming removed 0 bases from V and 0 bases from J; junction bases left unmatched: 7. CDR3 sequence (DNA): TGTGCCAGCAGCTTGGGACTTCGGGGGGGTGCGAACACCGGGGAGCTGTTTTTT. This sequence encodes CASSLGLRGGANTGELFF.

The V gene is TRBV27, the J gene TRBJ1-6, with D possibly matching TRBD1 (5 bases). From germline, CDR1 is MNHEY and CDR2 SMNVEV (reference sequence). Trimming removed 5 bases at V and 9 bases at J, with 20 bases between. The CDR3 spans 16 residues. CDR3 DNA: TGTGCCAGCAGTCCGCGGGCAAACTGGAGGGGTTCACCCCTCCACTTT. Its protein product is CASSPRANWRGSPLHF.

This chain joins TRBV9 and TRBJ2-7; 9 nucleotides line up with TRBD2. The CDR3 covers 16 residues. Per germline, CDR1 SGDLS and CDR2 YYNGEE. The junction had 10 bases not matched to a gene; V was cut back by 1 base and J by 5 bases. CDR3 nucleotides: TGTGCCAGCAGCGTATCCTCTAGCGGGACGGCAAACGAGCAGTACTTC. Protein product: CASSVSSSGTANEQYF. The whole variable domain, remainder taken from reference TRBV9 and TRBJ2-7, is DSGVTQTPKHLITATGQRVTLRCSPRSGDLSVYWYQQSLDQGLQFLIQYYNGEERAKGNILERFSAQQFPDLHSELNLSSLELGDSALYFCASSVSSSGTANEQYFGPGTRLTVT.

The gene calls are TRBV6-4 and TRBJ1-5; D uncertain. The CDR3 has 13 amino acids. Germline V CDR1 and CDR2: MRHNA, SNTAGT. V lost 5 bases and J lost 4, with 9 bases in between. The CDR3 reads CASSPNRNQPQHF. The DNA for the CDR3 is TGTGCCAGCAGTCCGAATAGAAATCAGCCCCAGCATTTT.

The chain joins TRBV5-1 to TRBJ1-4; D is undetermined. This CDR3 has 15 residues. Germline V gene data show CDR1 as SGHRS and CDR2 as YFSETQ. Trimming removed 5 bases at V and 0 bases at J, with 11 bases between. The CDR3 coding sequence is TGCGCCAGCAGGATAGCCGCTGCAACTAATGAAAAACTGTTTTTT. It yields the protein CASRIAAATNEKLFF.

The V and J genes are TRBV28 and TRBJ1-1, with TRBD1 matching over 8 bases. Germline V gives CDR1 MDHEN, CDR2 SYDVKM. The CDR3 loop spans 15 amino acids. After removal of 3 bases from V and 7 bases from J, the junction contained 10 bases not matched to a gene. CDR3 residues: CASSFSGGKMVEAFF. CDR3 DNA: TGTGCCAGCAGTTTTTCAGGGGGCAAGATGGTTGAAGCTTTCTTT. Based on the CDR3 plus reference TRBV28 and TRBJ1-1, the full variable domain is DVKVTQSSRYLVKRTGEKVFLECVQDMDHENMFWYRQDPGLGLRLIYFSYDVKMKEKGDIPEGYSVSREKKERFSLILESASTNQTSMYLCASSFSGGKMVEAFFGQGTRLTVV.

This chain connects TRBV6-5 to TRBJ2-2; unclear D gene. Germline values: CDR1 MNHEY, CDR2 SVGAGI. CDR3 length: 11 amino acids. V was cut by 6 bases and J by 5 bases, with 4 bases left in between. The CDR3 is CASSRTGELFF. Here the CDR3 DNA reads TGTGCCAGCAGCCGTACCGGGGAGCTGTTTTTT.

This clone was observed once. The V gene is TRBV19, the J gene TRBJ2-3; the D gene is possibly TRBD1 (5 bases). Germline CDR1 is LNHDA and CDR2 is SQIVND (reference sequence). V lost 2 bases to trimming and J lost 2 bases, with 17 bases between them. This CDR3 has 17 amino acids. The CDR3 spells CASSIIPSSGYTDTQYF. In DNA, the CDR3 is TGTGCCAGTAGTATAATCCCCTCCTCAGGGTACACAGATACGCAGTATTTT.